A single sample is the source of the 24 T cell receptor beta chains below, sequenced in a study of blood T cell repertoires in COVID-19. Data came from immunoSEQ multiplex PCR; TCRdb stores just in-frame clones and leaves some out. The data contain under 400,000 clones, approximately 88% of them seen just once; the ten biggest clones take up around 1.6%. Material for sequencing was peripheral blood. These receptors were collected from a woman in her thirties with COVID-19, enrolled during active disease.

The rearrangement links TRBV2 to TRBJ1-6; TRBD1 is a possible D gene (6 bases). This CDR3 spans 13 amino acids. Germline values: CDR1 SNHLY, CDR2 FYNNEI. V was pared by 8 bases and J by 8 bases, with 13 bases between. The DNA of the CDR3 is TGTGCCAGCGGCCAGGGGCATGATTCACCCCTCCACTTT. Protein: CASGQGHDSPLHF.

The chain is built from TRBV14 and TRBJ1-1; 7 nucleotides align to TRBD1. Germline V lookup: CDR1 SGHDN, CDR2 FVKESK. The CDR3 extends over 15 amino acids. V lost 1 base to trimming and J lost 6 bases; unmatched junction nucleotides: 8. In DNA form, the CDR3 reads TGTGCCAGCAGCCAAGGGAGGGGGCCCAGTGCTGAAGCTTTCTTT. Translating gives CASSQGRGPSAEAFF.

CDR3 sequence: CSVVTIYEQYF. In nucleotides, the CDR3 is TGCAGCGTCGTTACAATTTACGAGCAGTACTTC. The V call is TRBV29-1, the J call TRBJ2-7; no reliable D call. The germline V gene encodes CDR1 SQVTM and CDR2 ANQGSEA. V lost 6 bases and J 4 bases, leaving 10 bases between the germline ends. This CDR3 comprises 11 residues.

The rearrangement joins TRBV28 to TRBJ2-7; TRBD1 matches at 7 bases. The CDR3 extends over 13 amino acids. Germline-derived CDR1 and CDR2 are MDHEN and SYDVKM. J gave up 10 bases and V 2 bases, and 8 bases lay outside the gene matches. The CDR3 reads CASSLEQGPRQYV. As DNA, the CDR3 is TGTGCCAGCAGTTTAGAACAGGGGCCGCGACAGTACGTC.

V gene TRBV11-2 combines with J gene TRBJ2-3, with D tentatively TRBD1 (6 bases). V lost 3 bases and J 4 bases, leaving 14 bases between the germline ends. The CDR3 runs 15 residues. Germline V gene data show CDR1 as SGHAT and CDR2 as FQNNGV. The CDR3 is CASSFRGQTSDTQYF. The DNA of the CDR3 is TGTGCCAGCAGCTTCCGCGGACAGACTTCAGATACGCAGTATTTT.

The genes are TRBV28 and TRBJ1-1; D uncertain. V was pared by 5 bases and J by 0 bases, with 13 bases between. CDR1 MDHEN and CDR2 SYDVKM come from the germline V gene. The CDR3 has 15 residues. The CDR3 DNA follows: TGTGCCAGCAGTCCCCCGTCGGGAATGAACACTGAAGCTTTCTTT. Translated, it gives CASSPPSGMNTEAFF.

This chain uses TRBV28 with TRBJ1-5; 8 bases line up with TRBD1. Germline CDR1 and CDR2: MDHEN and SYDVKM. The CDR3 is made up of 15 amino acids. V lost 6 bases and J lost 6; bases outside the gene matches: 10. CDR3 region: CASRPRDRWGQPQHF. DNA of the CDR3: TGTGCCAGCAGACCGCGGGACAGGTGGGGTCAGCCCCAGCATTTT.

The chain joins TRBV7-9 to TRBJ2-1, with a weak D call TRBD2 (6 bases). Trimming took 1 base from V and 8 from J, leaving 21 bases between them. This CDR3 has 17 residues. CDR1 and CDR2 (germline): SEHNR, FQNEAQ (reference sequence). The CDR3 loop reads CASSLGVRTIGSDEQFF. For the CDR3, the DNA is TGTGCCAGCAGCTTAGGGGTTAGGACTATAGGTTCCGATGAGCAGTTCTTC.

Concerning this clone: At one end the junction does not follow the germline gene, possibly because of a read error. CDR3 in DNA: TGTGCCAGCTCCCCACCCTCTACGGGGAGGGGGTATACGCAGTATTTT. Its protein is CASSPPSTGRGYTQYF. The V call is TRBV18, the J call TRBJ2-3, with D perhaps TRBD2 (7 bases). CDR3 length: 16 amino acids. CDR1 is KGHSH and CDR2 is LQKENI in the germline V gene.

The V and J genes are TRBV27 and TRBJ1-5; possibly TRBD1 for D (5 bases). CDR1 MNHEY and CDR2 SMNVEV come from the germline V gene (reference sequence). This CDR3 spans 14 amino acids. Trimming removed 5 bases at V and 6 bases at J, with 14 bases between. The CDR3 DNA reads TGTGCCAGCAGTGCGGGGGGTATTGGTCAGCCCCAGCATTTT. Amino acids: CASSAGGIGQPQHF.

This chain links TRBV18 with TRBJ2-1; 9 nucleotides align to TRBD2. In germline, CDR1 is KGHSH, CDR2 LQKENI. This CDR3 contains 15 residues. V was pared by 3 bases and J by 7 bases, with 7 bases of the junction left unmatched. The CDR3 here is CASSPLAGIGNEQFF. The CDR3 DNA is TGTGCCAGCTCACCCCTAGCGGGGATCGGGAATGAGCAGTTCTTC.

J is TRBJ1-3 and V is TRBV7-6; D remains ambiguous. This CDR3 comprises 15 residues. Deletions cut 0 bases from V and 0 bases from J, with 6 bases between. Germline V gives CDR1 SGHVS, CDR2 FNYEAQ. The DNA of the CDR3 is TGTGCCAGCAGCTTAGCGCCCAGCTCTGGAAACACCATATATTTT. Translation gives CASSLAPSSGNTIYF.

A few counts support this clone. The chain couples TRBV6-4 to TRBJ2-3, with a possible D match to TRBD2 (5 bases). The V end lost 2 bases, the J end lost 4 bases, and 7 bases lay between the germline ends. The CDR3 covers 13 residues. In germline, CDR1 is MRHNA, CDR2 SNTAGT. In DNA, the CDR3 is TGTGCCAGCAGTGACAGGGAGTCAGATACGCAGTATTTT. Its protein product is CASSDRESDTQYF.

A single count supports this clone. The CDR3 sequence: CASSLLDNEQFF. The DNA of the CDR3 is TGTGCCAGCAGCCTACTAGACAATGAGCAGTTCTTC. The chain joins TRBV3-1 (or the pseudogene TRBV3-2) to TRBJ2-1; D perhaps matches TRBD2 (5 bases). Germline V gene lookup returns CDR1 LGHDT and CDR2 YNNKEL (reference sequence). The CDR3 sequence is 12 residues long. Trimming left V 4 bases short and J 5 bases short, with 6 bases between.

This clone was detected only once. The chain employs TRBV13 and TRBJ1-2; D remains unclear. Germline assignment: CDR1 PRHDT and CDR2 FYEKMQ (reference sequence). The V gene lost 4 bases and the J gene lost 4 bases, with 13 bases spanning the gap. The CDR3 consists of 14 residues. CDR3 sequence: CASSSGPVGYGYTF. The CDR3 nucleotides are TGTGCCAGCAGCTCCGGTCCCGTCGGCTATGGCTACACCTTC.

The chain combines TRBV19 with TRBJ1-4, with 8 bases aligning to TRBD1. Germline CDR1 is LNHDA and CDR2 is SQIVND (reference sequence). This CDR3 comprises 15 residues. V dropped 5 bases and J dropped 6; count of bases not matched to a gene: 8. CDR3 nucleotides: TGTGCCAGTAGTTCCCCAGGGGGCTACGATGAAAAACTGTTTTTT. Protein: CASSSPGGYDEKLFF.

CDR3 nucleotide sequence: TGTGCCAGCAGTTTTGGGACAGGGTTCGGGGAGCTGTTTTTT. Translating it yields CASSFGTGFGELFF. The chain employs TRBV27 and TRBJ2-2, with 9 nucleotides matching TRBD1. Germline V gene sequence: CDR1 MNHEY, CDR2 SMNVEV (reference sequence). V trimming: 3 bases; J trimming: 7 bases; junction bases outside the gene matches: 3. The CDR3 is made up of 14 amino acids.

The chain employs TRBV7-8 and TRBJ1-1, with TRBD1 identical over 9 bases. This CDR3 comprises 16 residues. The junction had 8 bases not matched to a gene; V was cut back by 1 base and J by 5 bases. Germline loops: CDR1 SGHVS, CDR2 FQNEAQ. The CDR3 loop is CASSLGAGQGRTEAFF. In DNA form, the CDR3 reads TGTGCCAGCAGCTTAGGAGCGGGACAGGGAAGGACTGAAGCTTTCTTT. Looking up the rest from reference TRBV7-8 and TRBJ1-1 gives the full variable domain: GAGVSQSPRYKVAKRGQDVALRCDPISGHVSLFWYQQALGQGPEFLTYFQNEAQLDKSGLPSDRFFAERPEGSVSTLKIQRTQQEDSAVYLCASSLGAGQGRTEAFFGQGTRLTVV.

This chain links TRBV5-1 with TRBJ1-1, with TRBD1 matching over 8 bases. Germline V CDR1 and CDR2: SGHRS, YFSETQ. This CDR3 comprises 13 residues. Unmatched junction bases numbered 3, after V lost 4 bases and J lost 4 bases. The CDR3 sequence: CASSPGQGTEAFF. The CDR3 nucleotides read TGCGCCAGCAGCCCTGGACAGGGCACTGAAGCTTTCTTT.

The chain couples TRBV15 to TRBJ2-7; 8 positions agree with TRBD1. CDR1 is LNHNV, CDR2 YYDKDF, per germline (reference sequence). The junction had 6 bases not matched to a gene; V was cut back by 9 bases and J by 5 bases. The CDR3 contains 12 residues. The CDR3 bases are TGTGCCACGGGGACAGGAGTAGACGAGCAGTACTTC. Its protein is CATGTGVDEQYF.

The chain is built from TRBV6-5 and TRBJ1-2; tentatively, D is TRBD1 (5 bases). V lost 8 bases, J lost 0 bases, and 13 bases lay in between. CDR3 length: 14 residues. From germline, CDR1 is MNHEY and CDR2 SVGAGI. CDR3 residues: CASRQYRTNYGYTF. The CDR3 nucleotides are TGTGCCAGCCGACAGTACAGAACTAACTATGGCTACACCTTC.

This clone came up a few times. J is TRBJ2-2 and V is TRBV6-2 or TRBV6-3; D is unclear. CDR3 size: 12 residues. Trimming left V 4 bases short and J 10 bases short, with 10 bases between. Per the germline V gene, CDR1 is MNHEY and CDR2 is SVGEGT. The chain's CDR3 is CASSWSLKELFF. The CDR3, as DNA: TGTGCCAGCAGTTGGAGTTTGAAGGAGCTGTTTTTT.

The V call is TRBV28, the J call TRBJ1-3, with D unclear. Germline V gives CDR1 MDHEN, CDR2 SYDVKM. This CDR3 comprises 15 residues. The V end was cut by 6 bases, the J end by 3 bases, with 15 bases between. DNA for the CDR3: TGTGCCAGCAGGCGAAGAGGGAGAGGTGGAAACACCATATATTTT. The encoded protein is CASRRRGRGGNTIYF.

The V gene is TRBV6-5, the J gene TRBJ2-2, with D tentatively TRBD1 (5 bases). Germline values: CDR1 MNHEY, CDR2 SVGAGI. V was clipped by 6 bases and J by 2 bases, with 10 bases between them. The CDR3 has 14 residues. This CDR3 is CASRRQGNTGELFF. In DNA, the CDR3 is TGTGCCAGCAGGAGGCAGGGAAACACCGGGGAGCTGTTTTTT.